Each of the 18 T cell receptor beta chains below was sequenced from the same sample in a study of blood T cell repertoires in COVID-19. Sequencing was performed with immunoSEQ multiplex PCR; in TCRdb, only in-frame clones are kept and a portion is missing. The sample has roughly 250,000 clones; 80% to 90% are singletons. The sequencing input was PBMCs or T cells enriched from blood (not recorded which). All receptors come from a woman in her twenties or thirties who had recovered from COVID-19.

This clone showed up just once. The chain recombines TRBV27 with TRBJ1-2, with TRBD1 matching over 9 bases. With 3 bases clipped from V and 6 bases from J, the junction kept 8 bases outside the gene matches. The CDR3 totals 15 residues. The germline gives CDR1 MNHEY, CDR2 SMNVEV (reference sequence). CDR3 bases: TGTGCCAGCAGTTTGCTGGGACAGGGTATCGATGGCTACACCTTC. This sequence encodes CASSLLGQGIDGYTF.

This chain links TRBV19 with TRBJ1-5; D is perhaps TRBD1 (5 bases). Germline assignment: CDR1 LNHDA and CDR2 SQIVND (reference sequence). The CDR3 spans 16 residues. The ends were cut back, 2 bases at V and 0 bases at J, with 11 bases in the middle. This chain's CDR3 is CASSIRQYDSNQPQHF. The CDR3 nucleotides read TGTGCCAGTAGTATAAGACAGTATGATAGCAATCAGCCCCAGCATTTT.

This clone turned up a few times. CDR3 nucleotide sequence: TGTGCCAGCAGCATCAGGACAGGGAAAAATCAGCCCCAGCATTTT. This encodes CASSIRTGKNQPQHF. V usage is TRBV7-2 and J usage is TRBJ1-5; TRBD1 matches at 8 bases. Trimming cost V 5 bases and J 4 bases; bases outside gene matches: 7. CDR1 is SGHTA, CDR2 FQGNSA, per germline. The CDR3 has 15 residues.

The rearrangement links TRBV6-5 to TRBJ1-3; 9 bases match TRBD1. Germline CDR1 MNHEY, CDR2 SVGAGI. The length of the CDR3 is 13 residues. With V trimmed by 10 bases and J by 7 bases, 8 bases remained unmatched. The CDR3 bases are TGTGCCACTCGACAGGGGGGGGTTAACACCATATATTTT. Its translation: CATRQGGVNTIYF.

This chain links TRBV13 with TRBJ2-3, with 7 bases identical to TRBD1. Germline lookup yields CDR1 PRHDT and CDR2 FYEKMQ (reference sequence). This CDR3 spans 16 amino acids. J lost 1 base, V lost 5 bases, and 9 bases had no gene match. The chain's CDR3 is CASSRPGGSRTDTQYF. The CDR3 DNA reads TGTGCCAGCAGCCGGCCAGGGGGTAGCCGCACAGATACGCAGTATTTT.

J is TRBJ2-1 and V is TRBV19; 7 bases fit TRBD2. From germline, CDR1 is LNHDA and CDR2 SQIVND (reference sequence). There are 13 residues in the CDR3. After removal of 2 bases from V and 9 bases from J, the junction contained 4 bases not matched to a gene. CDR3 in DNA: TGTGCCAGTAGTATATTAGCTAGCGGTGAGCAGTTCTTC. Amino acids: CASSILASGEQFF.

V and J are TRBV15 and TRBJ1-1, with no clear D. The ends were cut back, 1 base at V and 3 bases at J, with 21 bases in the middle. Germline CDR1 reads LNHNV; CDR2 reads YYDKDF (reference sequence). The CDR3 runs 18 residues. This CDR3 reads CATSRVRGSGFFDTEAFF. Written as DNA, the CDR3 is TGTGCCACCAGCAGAGTTCGGGGTTCGGGGTTTTTCGACACTGAAGCTTTCTTT.

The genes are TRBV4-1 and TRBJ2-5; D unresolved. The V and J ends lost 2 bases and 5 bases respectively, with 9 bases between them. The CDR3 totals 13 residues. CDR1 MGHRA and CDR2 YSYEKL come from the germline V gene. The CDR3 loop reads CASSQIVQETQYF. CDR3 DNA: TGCGCCAGCAGCCAAATTGTCCAGGAGACCCAGTACTTC.

The CDR3 sequence: CASSYYTGTYEQYF. For the CDR3, the DNA is TGTGCCAGCAGCTATTACACCGGGACCTACGAGCAGTACTTC. The chain has TRBV4-2 and TRBJ2-7; D might be TRBD2 (5 bases). V dropped 5 bases and J dropped 2 bases, with 13 bases sitting between them. Germline V gene sequence: CDR1 LGHNA, CDR2 YNFKEQ. The CDR3 is 14 residues long.

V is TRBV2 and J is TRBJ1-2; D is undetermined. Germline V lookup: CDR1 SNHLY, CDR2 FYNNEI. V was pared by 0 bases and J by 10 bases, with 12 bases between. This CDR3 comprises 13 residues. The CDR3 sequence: CASSEASGFDYTF. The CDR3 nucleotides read TGTGCCAGCAGTGAAGCGTCAGGTTTCGACTACACCTTC.

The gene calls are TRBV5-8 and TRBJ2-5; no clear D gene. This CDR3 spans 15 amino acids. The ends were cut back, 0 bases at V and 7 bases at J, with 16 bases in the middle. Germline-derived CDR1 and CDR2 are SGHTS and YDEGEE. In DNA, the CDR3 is TGTGCCAGCAGCTTGGTTTCGATAACCGAGGTGACCCAGTACTTC. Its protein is CASSLVSITEVTQYF.

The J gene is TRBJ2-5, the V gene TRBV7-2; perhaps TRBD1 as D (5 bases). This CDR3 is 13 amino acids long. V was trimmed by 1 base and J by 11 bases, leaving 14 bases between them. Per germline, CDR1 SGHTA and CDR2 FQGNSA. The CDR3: CASSLGGDLGQYF. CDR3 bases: TGTGCCAGCAGCTTAGGGGGCGACTTGGGACAGTACTTC.

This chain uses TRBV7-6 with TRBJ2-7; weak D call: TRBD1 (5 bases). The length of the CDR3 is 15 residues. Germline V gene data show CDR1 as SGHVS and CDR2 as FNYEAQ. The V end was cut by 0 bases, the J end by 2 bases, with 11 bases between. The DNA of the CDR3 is TGTGCCAGCAGCTTAGCTCAGGGCAGACCCTACGAGCAGTACTTC. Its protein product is CASSLAQGRPYEQYF.

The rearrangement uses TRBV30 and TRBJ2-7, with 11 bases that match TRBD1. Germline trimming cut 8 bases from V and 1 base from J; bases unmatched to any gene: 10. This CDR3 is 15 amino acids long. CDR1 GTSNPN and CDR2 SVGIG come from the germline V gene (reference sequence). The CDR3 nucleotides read TGTGCCCGCCGGGACAGGGGGTTTATTTCCTACGAGCAGTACTTC. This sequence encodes CARRDRGFISYEQYF.

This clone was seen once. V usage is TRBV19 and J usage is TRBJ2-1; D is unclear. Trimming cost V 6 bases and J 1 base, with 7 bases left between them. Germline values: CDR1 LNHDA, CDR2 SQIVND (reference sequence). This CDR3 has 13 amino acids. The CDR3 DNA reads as TGTGCCAGTAGACCAGTTTCCTACAATGAGCAGTTCTTC. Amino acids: CASRPVSYNEQFF.

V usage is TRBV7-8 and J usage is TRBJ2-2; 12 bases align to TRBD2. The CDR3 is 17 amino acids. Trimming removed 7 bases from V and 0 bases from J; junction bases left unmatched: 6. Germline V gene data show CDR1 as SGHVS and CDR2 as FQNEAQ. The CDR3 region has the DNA TGTGCCAGCATTGTAACTAGCGGGGGGTCGAACACCGGGGAGCTGTTTTTT. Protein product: CASIVTSGGSNTGELFF. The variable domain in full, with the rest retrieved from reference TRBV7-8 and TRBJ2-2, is GAGVSQSPRYKVAKRGQDVALRCDPISGHVSLFWYQQALGQGPEFLTYFQNEAQLDKSGLPSDRFFAERPEGSVSTLKIQRTQQEDSAVYLCASIVTSGGSNTGELFFGEGSRLTVL.

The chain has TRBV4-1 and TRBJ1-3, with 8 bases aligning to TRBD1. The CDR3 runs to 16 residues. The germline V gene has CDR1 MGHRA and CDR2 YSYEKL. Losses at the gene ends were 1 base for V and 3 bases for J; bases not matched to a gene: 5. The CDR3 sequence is CASSQGGTGRGNTIYF. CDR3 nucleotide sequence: TGCGCCAGCAGCCAAGGAGGGACAGGCCGTGGAAACACCATATATTTT.

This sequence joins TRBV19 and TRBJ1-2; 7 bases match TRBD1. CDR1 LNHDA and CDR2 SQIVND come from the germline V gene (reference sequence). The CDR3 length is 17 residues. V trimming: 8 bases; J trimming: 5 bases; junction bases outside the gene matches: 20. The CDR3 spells CASETVQGSNSGYGYTF. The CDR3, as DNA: TGTGCCAGTGAGACAGTACAGGGGTCGAATTCTGGGTATGGCTACACCTTC.